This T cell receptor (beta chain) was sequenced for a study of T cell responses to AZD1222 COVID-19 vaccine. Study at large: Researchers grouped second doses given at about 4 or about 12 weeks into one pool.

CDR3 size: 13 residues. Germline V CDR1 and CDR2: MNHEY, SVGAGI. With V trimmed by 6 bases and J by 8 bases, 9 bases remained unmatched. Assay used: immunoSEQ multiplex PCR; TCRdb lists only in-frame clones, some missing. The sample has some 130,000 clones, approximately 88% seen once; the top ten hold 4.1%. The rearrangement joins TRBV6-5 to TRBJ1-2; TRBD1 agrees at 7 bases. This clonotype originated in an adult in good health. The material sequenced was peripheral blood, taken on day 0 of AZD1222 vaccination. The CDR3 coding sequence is TGTGCCAGCAGGTCCGACAGGGCGGAGGGCTACACCTTC. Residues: CASRSDRAEGYTF.